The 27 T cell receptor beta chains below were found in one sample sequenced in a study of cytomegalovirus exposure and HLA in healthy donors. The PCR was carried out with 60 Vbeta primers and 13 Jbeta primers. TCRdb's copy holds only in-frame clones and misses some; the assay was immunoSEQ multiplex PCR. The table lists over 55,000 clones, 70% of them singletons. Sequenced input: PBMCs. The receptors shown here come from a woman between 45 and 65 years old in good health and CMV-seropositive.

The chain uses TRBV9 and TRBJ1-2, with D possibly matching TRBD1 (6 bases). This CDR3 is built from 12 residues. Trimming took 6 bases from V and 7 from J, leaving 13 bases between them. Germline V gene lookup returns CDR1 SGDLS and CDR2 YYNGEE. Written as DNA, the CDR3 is TGTGCCAGCAAGTCGCAGGGGATTGGCTACACCTTC. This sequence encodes CASKSQGIGYTF.

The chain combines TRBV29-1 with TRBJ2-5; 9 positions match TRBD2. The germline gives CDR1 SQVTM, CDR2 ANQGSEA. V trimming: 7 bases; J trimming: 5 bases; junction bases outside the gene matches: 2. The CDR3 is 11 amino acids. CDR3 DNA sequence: TGCAGCGCCGGACTAGCGGAGACCCAGTACTTC. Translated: CSAGLAETQYF. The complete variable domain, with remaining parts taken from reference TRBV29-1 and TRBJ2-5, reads SAVISQKPSRDICQRGTSLTIQCQVDSQVTMMFWYRQQPGQSLTLIATANQGSEATYESGFVIDKFPISRPNLTFSTLTVSNMSPEDSSIYLCSAGLAETQYFGPGTRLLVL.

CDR3 amino acids: CASSTGLSTDTQYF. The CDR3 nucleotides are TGTGCCAGCAGTACGGGACTAAGCACAGATACGCAGTATTTT. The chain recombines TRBV27 with TRBJ2-3; 7 bases fit TRBD2. Germline CDR1 reads MNHEY; CDR2 reads SMNVEV (reference sequence). V lost 5 bases to trimming and J lost 0 bases; unmatched junction nucleotides: 2. The CDR3 length is 14 residues.

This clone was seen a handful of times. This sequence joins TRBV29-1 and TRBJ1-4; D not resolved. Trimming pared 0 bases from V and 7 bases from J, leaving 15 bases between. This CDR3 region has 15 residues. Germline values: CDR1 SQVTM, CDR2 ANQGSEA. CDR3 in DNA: TGCAGCGTTGAAGAATGGGCTTTCGCCGGTGAAAAACTGTTTTTT. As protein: CSVEEWAFAGEKLFF.

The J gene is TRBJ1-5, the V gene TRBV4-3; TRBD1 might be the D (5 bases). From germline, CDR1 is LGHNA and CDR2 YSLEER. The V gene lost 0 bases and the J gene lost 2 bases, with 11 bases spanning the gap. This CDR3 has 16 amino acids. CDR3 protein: CASSQEGVKGNQPQHF. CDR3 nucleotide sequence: TGCGCCAGCAGCCAAGAAGGGGTAAAAGGCAATCAGCCCCAGCATTTT.

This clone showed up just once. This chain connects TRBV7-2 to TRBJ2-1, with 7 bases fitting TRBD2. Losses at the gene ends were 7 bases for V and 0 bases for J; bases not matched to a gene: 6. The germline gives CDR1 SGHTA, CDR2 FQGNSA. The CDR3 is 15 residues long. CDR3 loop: CASTLGGSSYNEQFF. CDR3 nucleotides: TGTGCCAGCACCCTGGGGGGGAGCTCCTACAATGAGCAGTTCTTC.

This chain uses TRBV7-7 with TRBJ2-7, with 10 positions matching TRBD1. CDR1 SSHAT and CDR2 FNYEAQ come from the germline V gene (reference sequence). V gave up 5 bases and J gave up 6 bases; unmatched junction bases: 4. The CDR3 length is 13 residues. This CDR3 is CASSPRDRGEQYF. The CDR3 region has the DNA TGTGCCAGCAGCCCACGGGACAGGGGCGAGCAGTACTTC.

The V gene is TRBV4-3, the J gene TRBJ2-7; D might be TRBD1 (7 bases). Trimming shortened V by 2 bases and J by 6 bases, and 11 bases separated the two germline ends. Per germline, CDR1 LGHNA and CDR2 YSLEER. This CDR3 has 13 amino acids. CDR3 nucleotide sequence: TGCGCCAGCAGCCAACCCCAGGGGGGCGAGCAGTACTTC. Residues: CASSQPQGGEQYF.

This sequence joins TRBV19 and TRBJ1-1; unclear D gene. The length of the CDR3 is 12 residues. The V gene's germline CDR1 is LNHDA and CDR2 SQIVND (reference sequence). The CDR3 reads CGSRQSNTEAFF. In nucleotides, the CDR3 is TGTGGTAGCCGGCAGTCGAACACTGAAGCTTTCTTT.

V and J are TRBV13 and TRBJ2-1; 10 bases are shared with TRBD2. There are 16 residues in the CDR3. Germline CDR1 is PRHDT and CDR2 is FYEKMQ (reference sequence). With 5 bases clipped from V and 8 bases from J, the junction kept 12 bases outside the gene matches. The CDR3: CASSLHQREGQDEQFF. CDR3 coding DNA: TGTGCCAGCAGCCTTCATCAGCGGGAGGGCCAGGATGAGCAGTTCTTC. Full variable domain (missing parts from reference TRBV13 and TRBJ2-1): AAGVIQSPRHLIKEKRETATLKCYPIPRHDTVYWYQQGPGQDPQFLISFYEKMQSDKGSIPDRFSAQQFSDYHSELNMSSLELGDSALYFCASSLHQREGQDEQFFGPGTRLTVL.

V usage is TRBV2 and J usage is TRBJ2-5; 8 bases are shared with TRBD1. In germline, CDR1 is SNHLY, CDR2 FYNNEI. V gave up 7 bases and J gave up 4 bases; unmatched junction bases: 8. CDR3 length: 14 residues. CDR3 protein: CASKTGGEGETQYF. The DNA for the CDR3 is TGTGCCAGCAAAACAGGGGGAGAGGGAGAGACCCAGTACTTC.

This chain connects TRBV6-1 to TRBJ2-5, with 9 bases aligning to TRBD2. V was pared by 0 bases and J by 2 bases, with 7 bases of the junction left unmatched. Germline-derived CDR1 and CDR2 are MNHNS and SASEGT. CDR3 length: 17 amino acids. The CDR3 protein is CASSEAPSGAPQETQYF. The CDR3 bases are TGTGCCAGCAGTGAAGCACCTAGCGGGGCACCACAAGAGACCCAGTACTTC.

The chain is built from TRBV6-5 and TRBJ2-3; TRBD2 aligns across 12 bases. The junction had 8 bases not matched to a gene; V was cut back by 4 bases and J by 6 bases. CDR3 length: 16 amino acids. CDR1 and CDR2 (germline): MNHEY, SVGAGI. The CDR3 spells CASSSPLAGGGDTQYF. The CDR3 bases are TGTGCCAGCAGTTCCCCACTAGCGGGGGGCGGGGATACGCAGTATTTT.

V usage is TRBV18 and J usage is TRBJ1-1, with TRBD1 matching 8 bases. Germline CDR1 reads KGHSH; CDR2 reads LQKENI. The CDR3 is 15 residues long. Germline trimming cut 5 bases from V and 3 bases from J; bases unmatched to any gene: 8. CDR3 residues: CASSSGQGMYTEAFF. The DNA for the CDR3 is TGTGCCAGCTCATCCGGACAGGGTATGTACACTGAAGCTTTCTTT.

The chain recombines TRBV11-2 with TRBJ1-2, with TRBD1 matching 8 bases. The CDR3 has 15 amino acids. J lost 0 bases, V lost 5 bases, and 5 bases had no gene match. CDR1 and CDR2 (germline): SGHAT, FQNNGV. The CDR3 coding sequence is TGTGCCAGCAGCCCTGGACAGGGACCTAACTATGGCTACACCTTC. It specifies CASSPGQGPNYGYTF.

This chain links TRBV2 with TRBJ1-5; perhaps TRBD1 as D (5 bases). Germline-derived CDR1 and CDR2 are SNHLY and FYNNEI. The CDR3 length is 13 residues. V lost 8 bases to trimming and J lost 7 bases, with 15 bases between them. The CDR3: CASRRGVTQPQHF. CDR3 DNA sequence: TGTGCCAGCCGACGGGGGGTCACCCAGCCCCAGCATTTT.

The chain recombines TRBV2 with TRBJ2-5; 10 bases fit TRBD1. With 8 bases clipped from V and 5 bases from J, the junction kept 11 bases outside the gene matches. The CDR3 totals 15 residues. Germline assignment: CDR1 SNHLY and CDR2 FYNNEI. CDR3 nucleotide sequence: TGTGCCAGCGGCCCGTGGACAGGGGGAAGGGAGACCCAGTACTTC. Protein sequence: CASGPWTGGRETQYF.

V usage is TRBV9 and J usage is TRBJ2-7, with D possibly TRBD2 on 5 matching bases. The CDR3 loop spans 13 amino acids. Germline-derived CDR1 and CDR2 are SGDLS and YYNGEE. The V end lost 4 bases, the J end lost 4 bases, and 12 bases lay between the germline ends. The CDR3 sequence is CASSPGLTYEQYF. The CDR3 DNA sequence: TGTGCCAGCAGCCCCGGACTGACATACGAGCAGTACTTC.

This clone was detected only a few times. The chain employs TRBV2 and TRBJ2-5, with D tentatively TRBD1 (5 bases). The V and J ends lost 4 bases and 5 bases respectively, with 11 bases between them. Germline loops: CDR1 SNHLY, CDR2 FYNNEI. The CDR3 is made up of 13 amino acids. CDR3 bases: TGTGCCAGCAGTGGCAGGGTCTTGGAGACCCAGTACTTC. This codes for CASSGRVLETQYF.

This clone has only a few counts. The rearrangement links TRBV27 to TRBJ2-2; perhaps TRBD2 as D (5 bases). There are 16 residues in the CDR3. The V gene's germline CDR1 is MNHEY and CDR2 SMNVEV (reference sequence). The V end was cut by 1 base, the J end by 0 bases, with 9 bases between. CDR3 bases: TGTGCCAGCAGTTTATTCGGCGGGTCGAACACCGGGGAGCTGTTTTTT. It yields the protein CASSLFGGSNTGELFF.

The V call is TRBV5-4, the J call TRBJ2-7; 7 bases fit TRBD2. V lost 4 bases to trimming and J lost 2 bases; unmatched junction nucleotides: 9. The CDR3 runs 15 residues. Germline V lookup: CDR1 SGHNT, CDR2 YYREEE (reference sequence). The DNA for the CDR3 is TGTGCCAGCAGCCCAAGGGCGGGGGAACCCTACGAGCAGTACTTC. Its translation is CASSPRAGEPYEQYF.

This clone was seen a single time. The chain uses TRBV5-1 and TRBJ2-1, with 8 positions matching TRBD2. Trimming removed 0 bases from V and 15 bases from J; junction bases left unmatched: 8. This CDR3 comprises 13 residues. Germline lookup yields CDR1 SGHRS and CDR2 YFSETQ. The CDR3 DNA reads TGCGCCAGCAGCTTGGAGGGACTAGGCGAAGTGTTCTTC. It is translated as CASSLEGLGEVFF.

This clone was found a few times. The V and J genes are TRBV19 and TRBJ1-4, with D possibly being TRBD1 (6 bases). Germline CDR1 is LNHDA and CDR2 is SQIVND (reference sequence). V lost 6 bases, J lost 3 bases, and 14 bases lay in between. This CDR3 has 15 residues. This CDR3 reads CASRGRGAANEKLFF. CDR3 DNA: TGTGCCAGTAGAGGCAGGGGAGCGGCTAATGAAAAACTGTTTTTT.

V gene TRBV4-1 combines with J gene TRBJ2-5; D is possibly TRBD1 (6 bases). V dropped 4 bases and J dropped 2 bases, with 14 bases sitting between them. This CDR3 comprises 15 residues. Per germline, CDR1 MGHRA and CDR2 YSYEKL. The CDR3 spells CASSPNRAIQETQYF. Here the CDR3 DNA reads TGCGCCAGCAGCCCGAACAGGGCTATTCAAGAGACCCAGTACTTC.

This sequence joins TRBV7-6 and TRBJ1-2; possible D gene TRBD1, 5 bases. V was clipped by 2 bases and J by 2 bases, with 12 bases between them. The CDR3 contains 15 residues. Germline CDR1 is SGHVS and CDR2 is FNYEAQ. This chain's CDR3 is CASSLHATENYGYTF. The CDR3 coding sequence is TGTGCCAGCAGCTTACACGCGACAGAAAACTATGGCTACACCTTC.

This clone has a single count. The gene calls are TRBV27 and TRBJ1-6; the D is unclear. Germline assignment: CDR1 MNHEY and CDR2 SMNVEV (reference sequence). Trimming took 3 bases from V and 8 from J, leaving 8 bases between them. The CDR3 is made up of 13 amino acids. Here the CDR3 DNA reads TGTGCCAGCAGTTTTACGGGTGATTCACCCCTCCACTTT. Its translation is CASSFTGDSPLHF.

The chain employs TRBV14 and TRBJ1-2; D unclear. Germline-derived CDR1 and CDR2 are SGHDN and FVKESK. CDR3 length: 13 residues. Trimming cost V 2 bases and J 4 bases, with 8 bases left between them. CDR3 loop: CASSQRHRYGYTF. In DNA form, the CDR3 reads TGTGCCAGCAGCCAAAGACATCGCTATGGCTACACCTTC. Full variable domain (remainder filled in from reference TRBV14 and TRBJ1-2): EAGVTQFPSHSVIEKGQTVTLRCDPISGHDNLYWYRRVMGKEIKFLLHFVKESKQDESGMPNNRFLAERTGGTYSTLKVQPAELEDSGVYFCASSQRHRYGYTFGSGTRLTVV.